This TCR beta chain stems from a study of low-dose radiotherapy and immunotherapy resistance in tumors. About the research overall: Fractions of 0.5 Gy went to Cohort 1 every 2 weeks, totaling 6.5 Gy. A dose of 1 Gy per fraction every two weeks went to Cohort 2, totaling 13 Gy over 26 weeks.

Time point defined: after trial treatment. As for treatment: LDRT plus nivolumab, ipilimumab, low-dose cyclophosphamide and aspirin (RACIN trial). Advanced solid tumors without tumor-infiltrating lymphocytes were required for inclusion. Germline CDR1 reads SGHDT; CDR2 reads YYEEEE. CDR3 length: 16 amino acids. V gave up 3 bases and J gave up 3 bases; unmatched junction bases: 6. This clonotype has ten or more counts. Alpha- and beta-chain coverage of first-strand cDNA came from TRAV- and TRBV-specific primers. Both a constant-region primer and a V-primer adapter served to amplify TCRs across roughly 20 PCR cycles. Researchers amplified the isolated mRNA using in vitro transcription. TCRdb used MiXCR to reprocess the reads, holding one entry per CDR3 protein. Altogether about 39,000 distinct CDR3 sequences are present, less than 25% being singletons, with the ten largest covering 9.2%.

This TCR derives from a female donor with ovarian cancer. The chain employs TRBV5-6 and TRBJ2-1, with 10 bases identical to TRBD2. The specimen was PBMCs, collected after low-dose radiotherapy plus immunotherapy. Written as DNA, the CDR3 is TGTGCCAGCAGCTCGACGACTAGCGGGCTCTACAATGAGCAGTTCTTC. This codes for CASSSTTSGLYNEQFF.